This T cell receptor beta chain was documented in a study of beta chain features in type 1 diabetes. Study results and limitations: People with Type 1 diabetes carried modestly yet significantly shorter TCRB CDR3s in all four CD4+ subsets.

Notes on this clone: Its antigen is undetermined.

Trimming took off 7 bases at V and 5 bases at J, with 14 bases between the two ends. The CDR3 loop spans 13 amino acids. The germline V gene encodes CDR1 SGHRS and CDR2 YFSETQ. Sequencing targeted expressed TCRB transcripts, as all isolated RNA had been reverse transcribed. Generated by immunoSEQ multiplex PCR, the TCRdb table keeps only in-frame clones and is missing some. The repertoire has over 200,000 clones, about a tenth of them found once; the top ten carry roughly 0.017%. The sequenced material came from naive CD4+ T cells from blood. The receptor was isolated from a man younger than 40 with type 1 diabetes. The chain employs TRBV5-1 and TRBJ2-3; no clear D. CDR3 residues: CASRYSTGDTQYF. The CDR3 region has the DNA TGCGCCAGCCGTTACTCAACTGGAGATACGCAGTATTTT.